The 12 T cell receptor beta chains below were found in one sample sequenced in a study of STAT5B mutations in CD4+ large granular lymphocyte leukemia. Sequenced by immunoSEQ multiplex PCR; TCRdb stores in-frame clones only, minus some. The repertoire holds under 35,000 clones, roughly four fifths seen once, with 0.29% in the top ten. Sequenced input: CD4+ T cells from blood buffy coats. Receptor source: a human donor in good health.

This chain joins TRBV2 and TRBJ1-4; D remains ambiguous. The CDR3 is made up of 11 amino acids. Germline V CDR1 and CDR2: SNHLY, FYNNEI. The V and J ends lost 6 bases and 7 bases respectively, with 6 bases between them. The CDR3 DNA reads TGTGCCAGCAGGAGACGTGAAAAACTGTTTTTT. Encoded protein: CASRRREKLFF.

The chain combines TRBV6-6 with TRBJ1-4; TRBD1 matches at 9 bases. The V gene's germline CDR1 is MNHNY and CDR2 SVGAGI (reference sequence). There are 15 residues in the CDR3. J lost 7 bases, V lost 7 bases, and 10 bases had no gene match. The CDR3 DNA reads TGTGCCAGCATCCAAACAGGGGGCGCTTTTGAAAAACTGTTTTTT. Residues: CASIQTGGAFEKLFF.

This rearrangement joins TRBV19 to TRBJ2-2, with D unclear. V shed 7 bases and J shed 6 bases, with 6 bases lying between them. Germline CDR1 and CDR2: LNHDA and SQIVND (reference sequence). This CDR3 has 11 amino acids. The CDR3 DNA reads as TGTGCCAGTACCCACTCCGGGGAGCTGTTTTTT. This encodes CASTHSGELFF.

The chain links TRBV19 to TRBJ1-5; TRBD1 aligns across 7 bases. This CDR3 contains 15 residues. Germline lookup yields CDR1 LNHDA and CDR2 SQIVND (reference sequence). J was trimmed by 2 bases and V by 7 bases; bases with no gene match: 8. For the CDR3, the DNA is TGTGCCAGTATAGGGGGCGGCGGGGGCAATCAGCCCCAGCATTTT. As protein: CASIGGGGGNQPQHF.

The genes are TRBV30 and TRBJ1-4; no firm D call. This CDR3 has 11 amino acids. V lost 5 bases to trimming and J lost 8 bases, with 9 bases between them. Germline V gene data show CDR1 as GTSNPN and CDR2 as SVGIG (reference sequence). The CDR3 bases are TGTGCCTGGGGGGAGGGCGAAAAACTGTTTTTT. Protein: CAWGEGEKLFF.

V usage is TRBV2 and J usage is TRBJ2-2; 8 positions agree with TRBD2. This CDR3 region has 14 residues. Germline V gene sequence: CDR1 SNHLY, CDR2 FYNNEI. The ends lost 4 bases at V and 6 bases at J; junction bases unmatched: 4. The CDR3 region is CASSVRTSPGELFF. The DNA of the CDR3 is TGTGCCAGCAGTGTCCGGACTAGCCCCGGGGAGCTGTTTTTT. Based on the CDR3 plus reference TRBV2 and TRBJ2-2, the full variable domain is EPEVTQTPSHQVTQMGQEVILRCVPISNHLYFYWYRQILGQKVEFLVSFYNNEISEKSEIFDDQFSVERPDGSNFTLKIRSTKLEDSAMYFCASSVRTSPGELFFGEGSRLTVL.

V is TRBV30 and J is TRBJ2-5; D uncertain. V lost 1 base and J lost 2, with 8 bases in between. The CDR3 totals 13 residues. Germline lookup yields CDR1 GTSNPN and CDR2 SVGIG (reference sequence). The CDR3 DNA sequence: TGTGCCTGGAGTGGTGCGGATCAAGAGACCCAGTACTTC. Its protein product is CAWSGADQETQYF.

The chain carries TRBV30 and TRBJ2-7; possibly TRBD2 for D (6 bases). This CDR3 is 11 amino acids long. V lost 7 bases to trimming and J lost 1 base, with 8 bases between them. The germline CDR1 and CDR2 sequences are GTSNPN and SVGIG (reference sequence). CDR3 nucleotide sequence: TGTGCCTTGGAGGGATCCTACGAGCAGTACTTC. As protein: CALEGSYEQYF.

This chain links TRBV5-8 with TRBJ2-1; D may be TRBD2 (5 bases). Trimming cost V 4 bases and J 1 base, with 12 bases left between them. The germline CDR1 and CDR2 sequences are SGHTS and YDEGEE. This CDR3 is 15 amino acids long. In DNA, the CDR3 is TGTGCCAGCAGCCCCCTAGCTTTTTCCTACAATGAGCAGTTCTTC. Translating gives CASSPLAFSYNEQFF.

This chain joins TRBV19 and TRBJ1-1; 8 positions match TRBD1. This CDR3 has 14 amino acids. Germline CDR1 is LNHDA and CDR2 is SQIVND (reference sequence). V dropped 5 bases and J dropped 4; count of bases not matched to a gene: 6. The CDR3 is CASSFRTGTTEAFF. The CDR3, as DNA: TGTGCCAGTAGTTTCCGGACAGGGACCACTGAAGCTTTCTTT. Filled out from reference TRBV19 and TRBJ1-1, the complete variable domain reads DGGITQSPKYLFRKEGQNVTLSCEQNLNHDAMYWYRQDPGQGLRLIYYSQIVNDFQKGDIAEGYSVSREKKESFPLTVTSAQKNPTAFYLCASSFRTGTTEAFFGQGTRLTVV.

This sequence joins TRBV27 and TRBJ1-5, with 7 bases fitting TRBD1. The CDR3 totals 16 residues. From germline, CDR1 is MNHEY and CDR2 SMNVEV (reference sequence). The V segment lost 6 bases and the J segment 1 base; nucleotides outside the gene matches: 9. The CDR3 loop is CASRTGIGISNQPQHF. The CDR3 DNA sequence: TGTGCCAGCAGGACAGGGATCGGTATAAGCAATCAGCCCCAGCATTTT.

This chain joins TRBV5-5 and TRBJ2-5; D might be TRBD1 (5 bases). This CDR3 has 18 residues. With 1 base removed from V and 3 bases from J, the gap between germline ends came to 22 bases. In germline, CDR1 is SGHKS, CDR2 YYEKEE (reference sequence). The CDR3 DNA sequence: TGTGCCAGCAGCTTGACTCTTTTAACTCTGACAGTAGAAGAGACCCAGTACTTC. It codes for CASSLTLLTLTVEETQYF.